This TCR beta chain derives from a study of control samples from healthy donors and cancer patients. Germline CDR1 and CDR2: SGHRS and YFSETQ. The CDR3 is made up of 14 amino acids. With respect to this clone: One end of the junction varies from germline; a read error may be responsible.

Data came from immunoSEQ multiplex PCR; TCRdb stores just in-frame clones and leaves some out. The data show approximately 190,000 clones, and the top ten clones hold roughly 2.2%. The chain joins TRBV5-1 to TRBJ2-1, with a tentative D call TRBD2 (6 bases). The sequence was obtained from a woman in her 30s in good health. Source material: blood. As DNA, the CDR3 is TGCGCCAGCAGCCTGGGGGGAACCTACCATGAGCAGTTCTTC. It is translated as CASSLGGTYHEQFF.